The rows below give T cell receptor beta chains drawn from one sample of a study of T cell repertoires in cytomegalovirus infection. These receptors lack a known antigen. From the reads, TCRdb called clonotypes with MiXCR, one entry per CDR3 protein. The sample lists about 110,000 distinct CDR3 sequences; 25% to 35% were seen once. Material: CD8+ T cells from cultured PBMCs, obtained from culture after CMV antigen stimulation. The receptors shown here come from a human donor in good health (CMV status not recorded). Some clones in this sample may be carry-over from other donors' samples. The CDR3 runs from the conserved cysteine through the conserved F or W.

cdr3_aa: CASSLLRQGLNQPQHF; v_call: TRBV5-6; j_call: TRBJ1-5
cdr3_aa: CASSQAGQNTEAFF; v_call: TRBV11-3; j_call: TRBJ1-1
cdr3_aa: CASSRLGYTEAFF; v_call: TRBV27; j_call: TRBJ1-1
cdr3_aa: CASSFAFNYNEQFF; v_call: TRBV7-6; j_call: TRBJ2-1
cdr3_aa: CAWSQGTGVTEAFF; v_call: TRBV30; j_call: TRBJ1-1
cdr3_aa: CASSQDRGTLYEQYF; v_call: TRBV4-1; j_call: TRBJ2-7
cdr3_aa: CASSFKASGGSGELFF; v_call: TRBV7-9; j_call: TRBJ2-2
cdr3_aa: CASSLGGGVYNSPLHF; v_call: TRBV5-6; j_call: TRBJ1-6
cdr3_aa: CASSLLAGHEQYF; v_call: TRBV19; j_call: TRBJ2-7
cdr3_aa: CASSIGGDNSPLHF; v_call: TRBV19; j_call: TRBJ1-6
cdr3_aa: CASSEDLSLFYNSPLHF; v_call: TRBV6-1; j_call: TRBJ1-6
cdr3_aa: CASTTTTEAFF; v_call: TRBV12-3/TRBV12-4; j_call: TRBJ1-1
cdr3_aa: CSARDGTGTTGELFF; v_call: TRBV20-1; j_call: TRBJ2-2
cdr3_aa: CASSQDHRGRNNSPLHF; v_call: TRBV4-2; j_call: TRBJ1-6
cdr3_aa: CASSYLDSNQPQHF; v_call: TRBV25-1; j_call: TRBJ1-5
cdr3_aa: CASSTPRDRHYEQYF; v_call: TRBV28; j_call: TRBJ2-7
cdr3_aa: CASLQDSPYGYTF; v_call: TRBV19; j_call: TRBJ1-2
cdr3_aa: CASSLKGTSNQPQHF; v_call: TRBV27; j_call: TRBJ1-5